The 29 T cell receptor beta chains below were found in one sample sequenced in a study of shared clonotypes between healthy human individuals. Repertoires were generated with immunoSEQ multiplex PCR, while TCRdb's copy carries only in-frame clones and drops some. The sample has some 2.4 million clones, over 85% seen once; the top ten hold about 0.38%. Sequencing was performed on naive CD4+ T cells from PBMCs. Described subset: CD45RA+ positively selected. These receptor sequences come from a man aged 18 to 35 in good health. Some clones in this sample may be carry-over from other donors' samples.

The chain links TRBV5-1 to TRBJ2-5; 7 bases are shared with TRBD2. Germline V lookup: CDR1 SGHRS, CDR2 YFSETQ. V lost 1 base and J lost 5; bases outside the gene matches: 17. This CDR3 has 18 residues. The CDR3, as DNA: TGCGCCAGCAGCTTGTTATCCCAAAGAGCGGGATTTAGGGAGACCCAGTACTTC. As protein: CASSLLSQRAGFRETQYF.

This clone was recorded once. Here the CDR3 DNA reads TGTGCCAGCAGCTTGGGCCTCTCCGGCCCCAGAGAGACCCAGTACTTC. It codes for CASSLGLSGPRETQYF. V gene TRBV5-4 combines with J gene TRBJ2-5; D gene uncertain. Trimming stripped 0 bases from V and 4 bases from J, with 16 bases between. The CDR3 has 16 amino acids. Germline CDR1 reads SGHNT; CDR2 reads YYREEE (reference sequence).

V usage is TRBV28 and J usage is TRBJ1-5; 8 positions agree with TRBD1. Unmatched junction bases numbered 8, after V lost 2 bases and J lost 5 bases. This CDR3 spans 16 amino acids. Germline V lookup: CDR1 MDHEN, CDR2 SYDVKM. DNA of the CDR3: TGTGCCAGCAGTTTAAGGCAGGGGGCAATTTATCAGCCCCAGCATTTT. Encoded protein: CASSLRQGAIYQPQHF. The whole variable domain, remainder taken from reference TRBV28 and TRBJ1-5, is DVKVTQSSRYLVKRTGEKVFLECVQDMDHENMFWYRQDPGLGLRLIYFSYDVKMKEKGDIPEGYSVSREKKERFSLILESASTNQTSMYLCASSLRQGAIYQPQHFGDGTRLSIL.

V is TRBV5-1 and J is TRBJ1-3; weak D call: TRBD1 (5 bases). V was trimmed by 4 bases and J by 4 bases, leaving 12 bases between them. The CDR3 has 14 amino acids. Germline CDR1 is SGHRS and CDR2 is YFSETQ. The CDR3 DNA reads as TGCGCCAGCAGCCGGGAAGGGACGGGAAACACCATATATTTT. This codes for CASSREGTGNTIYF.

The chain combines TRBV7-3 with TRBJ2-3; 7 bases match TRBD2. CDR3 length equals 15 residues. V dropped 5 bases and J dropped 3; count of bases not matched to a gene: 8. Germline V gives CDR1 SGHTA, CDR2 FQGTGA. For the CDR3, the DNA is TGTGCCAGCAGCCCGGCCGGGGGGTCGACAGATACGCAGTATTTT. This translates into CASSPAGGSTDTQYF.

The rearrangement joins TRBV4-2 to TRBJ2-1, with TRBD2 as a possible D gene (7 bases). Germline-derived CDR1 and CDR2 are LGHNA and YNFKEQ. This CDR3 has 14 residues. V dropped 1 base and J dropped 10 bases, with 14 bases sitting between them. The CDR3 region has the DNA TGTGCCAGCAGCCAAGCGGGAGGAGGGGGGGAGCAGTTCTTC. It yields the protein CASSQAGGGGEQFF.

V is TRBV7-2 and J is TRBJ2-6; D is undetermined. Germline V CDR1 and CDR2: SGHTA, FQGNSA. V lost 7 bases and J 0 bases, leaving 13 bases between the germline ends. The CDR3 sequence is 16 residues long. CDR3: CASTRWVLSGANVLTF. The CDR3 DNA reads TGTGCCAGCACCAGGTGGGTCCTCTCTGGGGCCAACGTCCTGACTTTC.

The genes are TRBV14 and TRBJ2-1, with D perhaps TRBD2 (6 bases). The CDR3 is 14 amino acids. CDR1 is SGHDN, CDR2 FVKESK, per germline. The V gene lost 0 bases and the J gene lost 9 bases, with 12 bases spanning the gap. Written as DNA, the CDR3 is TGTGCCAGCAGCCAAGATCGGGGGTTGGTTGAGCAGTTCTTC. This gives the protein CASSQDRGLVEQFF.

The chain joins TRBV7-9 to TRBJ1-2; D remains unclear. The germline gives CDR1 SEHNR, CDR2 FQNEAQ (reference sequence). The CDR3 loop spans 15 amino acids. Trimming pared 0 bases from V and 4 bases from J, leaving 12 bases between. The CDR3: CASSLARAGVYGYTF. The DNA of the CDR3 is TGTGCCAGCAGCTTAGCGAGGGCAGGCGTCTATGGCTACACCTTC.

The chain links TRBV28 to TRBJ2-2, with 8 positions matching TRBD2. The length of the CDR3 is 16 residues. V was clipped by 3 bases and J by 6 bases; unmatched bases: 9. Germline values: CDR1 MDHEN, CDR2 SYDVKM. CDR3: CASSFFRGRSAGELFF. Here the CDR3 DNA reads TGTGCCAGCAGTTTTTTTCGCGGGAGGAGCGCCGGGGAGCTGTTTTTT.

The chain combines TRBV30 with TRBJ2-4, with TRBD1 as a possible D gene (6 bases). Trimming removed 7 bases from V and 6 bases from J, with 13 bases in between. The CDR3 covers 12 residues. Germline lookup yields CDR1 GTSNPN and CDR2 SVGIG (reference sequence). The CDR3 DNA reads as TGTGCCTCCGGACAGATACCAAACATTCAGTACTTC. Amino acids: CASGQIPNIQYF. The full variable domain, rest sourced from reference TRBV30 and TRBJ2-4, is SQTIHQWPATLVQPVGSPLSLECTVEGTSNPNLYWYRQAAGRGLQLLFYSVGIGQISSEVPQNLSASRPQDRQFILSSKKLLLSDSGFYLCASGQIPNIQYFGAGTRLSVL.

To note about this clone: Other DNA sequences in this specimen translate into the identical CDR3. The V call is TRBV5-1, the J call TRBJ1-5; no firm D call. The germline V and J ends were trimmed by 0 bases and 6 bases, with 10 bases remaining between them. There are 14 residues in the CDR3. Germline loops: CDR1 SGHRS, CDR2 YFSETQ. CDR3 sequence (DNA): TGCGCCAGCAGCTTGGGGGGATTAGGTCAGCCCCAGCATTTT. Its protein is CASSLGGLGQPQHF.

This rearrangement joins TRBV19 to TRBJ2-1; D gene uncertain. The CDR3 is 13 amino acids. Germline V gives CDR1 LNHDA, CDR2 SQIVND (reference sequence). V gave up 6 bases and J gave up 9 bases, with 15 bases separating them. The CDR3 coding sequence is TGTGCCAGTAGCTTTAGCACCGCGAGTGAGCAGTTCTTC. It translates to CASSFSTASEQFF.

The genes are TRBV9 and TRBJ2-1; D unresolved. The V gene's germline CDR1 is SGDLS and CDR2 YYNGEE. The V gene lost 0 bases and the J gene lost 3 bases, with 10 bases spanning the gap. CDR3 length equals 15 residues. The CDR3, as DNA: TGTGCCAGCAGCGTAGGTTCGGTGGGCTACAATGAGCAGTTCTTC. Protein sequence: CASSVGSVGYNEQFF. Supplemented by reference TRBV9 and TRBJ2-1, the full variable domain reads DSGVTQTPKHLITATGQRVTLRCSPRSGDLSVYWYQQSLDQGLQFLIQYYNGEERAKGNILERFSAQQFPDLHSELNLSSLELGDSALYFCASSVGSVGYNEQFFGPGTRLTVL.

This clone appeared a few times. V usage is TRBV7-3 and J usage is TRBJ1-1; D uncertain. Deletions cut 5 bases from V and 1 base from J, with 8 bases between. Germline CDR1 is SGHTA and CDR2 is FQGTGA. CDR3 length equals 13 residues. CDR3 DNA sequence: TGTGCCAGCAGCGCGCAGGAGAACACTGAAGCTTTCTTT. Protein product: CASSAQENTEAFF.

This clone came up once. The rearrangement links TRBV9 to TRBJ2-1; D gene unclear. CDR3 size: 11 residues. CDR1 SGDLS and CDR2 YYNGEE come from the germline V gene. The V and J ends lost 3 bases and 8 bases respectively, with 6 bases between them. The DNA for the CDR3 is TGTGCCAGCAGCGAAATCGATGAGCAGTTCTTC. Amino acids: CASSEIDEQFF.

V usage is TRBV5-1 and J usage is TRBJ2-5, with 16 bases fitting TRBD2. J gave up 10 bases and V 4 bases, and 4 bases lay outside the gene matches. Looked up from germline, CDR1 is SGHRS and CDR2 is YFSETQ. The CDR3 contains 14 residues. CDR3 protein: CASSPGLAGGNQYF. DNA for the CDR3: TGCGCCAGCAGCCCGGGACTAGCGGGAGGGAACCAGTACTTC.

The rearrangement joins TRBV15 to TRBJ2-3; D may correspond to TRBD1 or TRBD2 (5 bases each). CDR3 length: 20 residues. V was cut by 3 bases and J by 5 bases, with 30 bases left in between. The germline gives CDR1 LNHNV, CDR2 YYDKDF (reference sequence). CDR3 region: CATSRMGAGTREWFGDTQYF. CDR3 coding DNA: TGTGCCACCAGCAGGATGGGCGCCGGGACCCGCGAGTGGTTTGGAGATACGCAGTATTTT. Full variable domain (outside the CDR3, taken from reference TRBV15 and TRBJ2-3): DAMVIQNPRYQVTQFGKPVTLSCSQTLNHNVMYWYQQKSSQAPKLLFHYYDKDFNNEADTPDNFQSRRPNTSFCFLDIRSPGLGDTAMYLCATSRMGAGTREWFGDTQYFGPGTRLTVL.

This clone was seen a single time. This chain links TRBV19 with TRBJ1-5, with no clear D. V lost 3 bases, J lost 7 bases, and 13 bases lay in between. This CDR3 has 14 residues. The V gene's germline CDR1 is LNHDA and CDR2 SQIVND (reference sequence). The chain's CDR3 is CASSMADVRQPQHF. The CDR3 DNA is TGTGCCAGTAGTATGGCTGATGTACGACAGCCCCAGCATTTT.

J is TRBJ1-1 and V is TRBV7-2; no reliable D call. CDR3 length equals 10 residues. Germline CDR1 reads SGHTA; CDR2 reads FQGNSA. V gave up 1 base and J gave up 12 bases, with 6 bases separating them. As DNA, the CDR3 is TGTGCCAGCAGCTTAGGAACGCCTTTCTTT. This sequence encodes CASSLGTPFF.

The chain has TRBV9 and TRBJ2-5, with 13 bases matching TRBD2. J lost 4 bases, V lost 3 bases, and 3 bases had no gene match. In germline, CDR1 is SGDLS, CDR2 YYNGEE. The CDR3 runs to 15 residues. The CDR3 loop reads CASSEGTSGIETQYF. CDR3 DNA: TGTGCCAGCAGCGAGGGGACTAGCGGGATAGAGACCCAGTACTTC.

This clone was recorded only once. The sample has other DNA sequences that encode this CDR3 too. The chain recombines TRBV7-9 with TRBJ2-3; D gene ambiguous. Trimming removed 3 bases at V and 3 bases at J, with 7 bases between. The length of the CDR3 is 13 residues. Germline V gene sequence: CDR1 SEHNR, CDR2 FQNEAQ (reference sequence). The CDR3 nucleotides are TGTGCCAGCAGCTTGACATATACAGATACGCAGTATTTT. Encoded protein: CASSLTYTDTQYF. Full variable domain (remainder filled in from reference TRBV7-9 and TRBJ2-3): DTGVSQNPRHKITKRGQNVTFRCDPISEHNRLYWYRQTLGQGPEFLTYFQNEAQLEKSRLLSDRFSAERPKGSFSTLEIQRTEQGDSAMYLCASSLTYTDTQYFGPGTRLTVL.

The rearrangement joins TRBV28 to TRBJ2-3; D unclear. The CDR3 is 16 residues long. From germline, CDR1 is MDHEN and CDR2 SYDVKM. Trimming pared 5 bases from V and 0 bases from J, leaving 15 bases between. The CDR3 DNA reads TGTGCCAGCAGTGGGTACGTAAGATCTAGCACAGATACGCAGTATTTT. This sequence encodes CASSGYVRSSTDTQYF.

This clone was picked up one time. Within the sample, other DNA sequences also encode this same CDR3. V gene TRBV6-4 combines with J gene TRBJ2-3, with D uncertain. The V end lost 0 bases, the J end lost 0 bases, and 7 bases lay between the germline ends. CDR3 length equals 15 residues. The germline CDR1 and CDR2 sequences are MRHNA and SNTAGT. CDR3 protein: CASSDSIGSTDTQYF. CDR3 bases: TGTGCCAGCAGTGACTCGATTGGGAGCACAGATACGCAGTATTTT.

The count of this clone is one. This chain joins TRBV20-1 and TRBJ1-1; no clear D. Between the trimmed V and J ends, which lost 3 bases and 8 bases, there was a span of 10 bases. Germline-derived CDR1 and CDR2 are DFQATT and SNEGSKA (reference sequence). The CDR3 extends over 11 amino acids. Written as DNA, the CDR3 is TGCAGTGCTAGCGTGCTCGGGGAAGCTTTCTTT. Amino acids: CSASVLGEAFF.

The V gene is TRBV9, the J gene TRBJ1-3, with a possible D match to TRBD1 (5 bases). CDR3 length: 15 residues. The V gene's germline CDR1 is SGDLS and CDR2 YYNGEE. V lost 0 bases, J lost 2 bases, and 9 bases lay in between. CDR3 amino acids: CASSVGGSTGNTIYF. CDR3 coding DNA: TGTGCCAGCAGCGTAGGGGGCAGCACTGGAAACACCATATATTTT.

This rearrangement joins TRBV27 to TRBJ1-4; perhaps TRBD1 as D (5 bases). CDR3 length equals 15 residues. From germline, CDR1 is MNHEY and CDR2 SMNVEV (reference sequence). Trimming removed 5 bases at V and 7 bases at J, with 17 bases between. CDR3 DNA sequence: TGTGCCAGCAGTCCCCGGGCAGGGATGGGTGAAAAACTGTTTTTT. Translation: CASSPRAGMGEKLFF.

The rearrangement uses TRBV5-1 and TRBJ2-5; 10 positions agree with TRBD1. Germline lookup yields CDR1 SGHRS and CDR2 YFSETQ. V lost 4 bases to trimming and J lost 5 bases; unmatched junction nucleotides: 8. The CDR3 is made up of 15 amino acids. CDR3 nucleotides: TGCGCCAGCAGCGCCTTCGGACAGGGGGGCGAGACCCAGTACTTC. Residues: CASSAFGQGGETQYF. Looking up the rest from reference TRBV5-1 and TRBJ2-5 gives the full variable domain: KAGVTQTPRYLIKTRGQQVTLSCSPISGHRSVSWYQQTPGQGLQFLFEYFSETQRNKGNFPGRFSGRQFSNSRSEMNVSTLELGDSALYLCASSAFGQGGETQYFGPGTRLLVL.

The DNA for the CDR3 is TGCGCCAGCAGCCTAGGGTTACAGGGGGCTAGCACAGATACGCAGTATTTT. This sequence encodes CASSLGLQGASTDTQYF. The V call is TRBV5-1, the J call TRBJ2-3; TRBD1 matches at 9 bases. Trimming at V came to 4 bases and at J to 0 bases, leaving 9 bases not matched to a gene. The CDR3 is made up of 17 amino acids. Germline V CDR1 and CDR2: SGHRS, YFSETQ.